This passage covers 22 T cell receptor beta chains from one sample sequenced in a study of control samples from healthy donors and cancer patients. Clones were sequenced by immunoSEQ multiplex PCR, and TCRdb holds only the in-frame ones, with some missing. This sample yields some 190,000 clones, of which 91% are seen a single time; 1.8% belongs to the top ten. Material: blood. These receptors were taken from a man aged 25 to 40 in good health.

This clone has more than one count but fewer than ten. This chain uses TRBV5-5 with TRBJ2-7; no clear D gene. The CDR3 has 14 residues. Trimming pared 3 bases from V and 7 bases from J, leaving 17 bases between. Germline V CDR1 and CDR2: SGHKS, YYEKEE (reference sequence). The chain's CDR3 is CASSSDGYYGEQYF. CDR3 coding DNA: TGTGCCAGCAGCTCCGACGGATACTACGGGGAGCAGTACTTC.

The genes are TRBV5-6 and TRBJ2-7, with TRBD1 identical over 7 bases. V lost 4 bases to trimming and J lost 6 bases; unmatched junction nucleotides: 16. The CDR3 contains 16 residues. The V gene's germline CDR1 is SGHDT and CDR2 YYEEEE. The CDR3 is CASSPGTAVLHLEQYF. CDR3 DNA sequence: TGTGCCAGCAGCCCCGGGACAGCCGTTCTTCACCTCGAGCAGTACTTC.

This sequence joins TRBV3-1 (or the pseudogene TRBV3-2) and TRBJ2-1, with D perhaps TRBD2 (5 bases). Trimming stripped 5 bases from V and 0 bases from J, with 11 bases between. The CDR3 spans 15 residues. CDR1 is LGHDT, CDR2 YNNKEL, per germline (reference sequence). CDR3 region: CASSKGRASYNEQFF. For the CDR3, the DNA is TGTGCCAGCAGCAAAGGGCGGGCCTCCTACAATGAGCAGTTCTTC.

This rearrangement joins TRBV3-1 (or the pseudogene TRBV3-2) to TRBJ2-3; maybe TRBD2 (5 bases). The CDR3 length is 17 residues. Germline V gene sequence: CDR1 LGHDT, CDR2 YNNKEL (reference sequence). V was cut by 0 bases and J by 1 base, with 14 bases left in between. The CDR3 spells CASSQDGLVRGTDTQYF. DNA of the CDR3: TGTGCCAGCAGCCAAGATGGGCTAGTGCGGGGCACAGATACGCAGTATTTT.

This clone was counted once. The chain is built from TRBV3-1 (or the pseudogene TRBV3-2) and TRBJ1-3, with TRBD1 identical over 7 bases. Germline trimming cut 3 bases from V and 0 bases from J; bases unmatched to any gene: 5. CDR1 is LGHDT and CDR2 is YNNKEL in the germline V gene (reference sequence). The CDR3 runs to 16 residues. As DNA, the CDR3 is TGTGCCAGCAGCCAGCGGGGACAGATCTCTGGAAACACCATATATTTT. Translated: CASSQRGQISGNTIYF.

This chain links TRBV30 with TRBJ1-6, with TRBD1 matching 7 bases. There are 14 residues in the CDR3. Per the germline V gene, CDR1 is GTSNPN and CDR2 is SVGIG (reference sequence). The J segment lost 5 bases and the V segment lost 3 bases, leaving 4 bases of the junction unmatched. The CDR3 bases are TGTGCCTGGAGCCAGGGGGTCGATAATTCACCCCTCCACTTT. The encoded protein is CAWSQGVDNSPLHF. The variable domain in full, with the rest retrieved from reference TRBV30 and TRBJ1-6, is SQTIHQWPATLVQPVGSPLSLECTVEGTSNPNLYWYRQAAGRGLQLLFYSVGIGQISSEVPQNLSASRPQDRQFILSSKKLLLSDSGFYLCAWSQGVDNSPLHFGNGTRLTVT.

The chain links TRBV29-1 to TRBJ2-3; D call uncertain. The V gene's germline CDR1 is SQVTM and CDR2 ANQGSEA. CDR3 length: 12 residues. V was trimmed by 2 bases and J by 6 bases, leaving 9 bases between them. CDR3: CSVEPLSDTQYF. The CDR3, as DNA: TGCAGCGTTGAACCTCTATCGGATACGCAGTATTTT.

The rearrangement joins TRBV18 to TRBJ2-3, with a possible D match to TRBD1 (5 bases). Per germline, CDR1 KGHSH and CDR2 LQKENI. This CDR3 is built from 14 residues. V gave up 3 bases and J gave up 4 bases, with 11 bases separating them. CDR3 amino acids: CASSPPGRADTQYF. CDR3 sequence (DNA): TGTGCCAGCTCACCCCCAGGCAGGGCAGATACGCAGTATTTT.

V and J are TRBV7-9 and TRBJ2-7; no definite D call. The germline CDR1 and CDR2 sequences are SEHNR and FQNEAQ (reference sequence). Trimming took off 5 bases at V and 0 bases at J, with 8 bases between the two ends. The CDR3 loop spans 13 amino acids. CDR3 nucleotide sequence: TGTGCCAGCAGCCGTTTCCCCTCCTACGAGCAGTACTTC. Protein product: CASSRFPSYEQYF.

This chain links TRBV10-2 with TRBJ2-7; 7 nucleotides match TRBD1. The CDR3 extends over 14 amino acids. The germline V gene encodes CDR1 WSHSY and CDR2 SAAADI. The V and J ends lost 0 bases and 2 bases, in that order; junction bases with no gene match: 1. CDR3 DNA sequence: TGCGCCAGCAGTGAGTCCCAGGGGGCCTACGAGCAGTACTTC. Translation: CASSESQGAYEQYF.

This clone was seen once. This rearrangement joins TRBV10-3 to TRBJ1-3; a weak D match, TRBD1 (6 bases). The CDR3 sequence is 17 residues long. V dropped 3 bases and J dropped 3 bases, with 18 bases sitting between them. CDR1 and CDR2 from the germline V gene are ENHRY and SYGVKD. This chain's CDR3 is CAISERAGAGGGNTIYF. The CDR3 nucleotides read TGTGCCATCAGTGAAAGAGCGGGGGCAGGAGGTGGAAACACCATATATTTT.

The V gene is TRBV3-1 (or the pseudogene TRBV3-2), the J gene TRBJ2-5, with D uncertain. Per germline, CDR1 LGHDT and CDR2 YNNKEL (reference sequence). V dropped 2 bases and J dropped 2 bases, with 15 bases sitting between them. This CDR3 is built from 16 residues. The CDR3 sequence is CASSQFKSLPQETQYF. The CDR3 bases are TGTGCCAGCAGCCAATTTAAAAGCCTACCACAAGAGACCCAGTACTTC.

J is TRBJ1-6 and V is TRBV4-1; possibly TRBD1 for D (5 bases). CDR3 size: 13 residues. Germline values: CDR1 MGHRA, CDR2 YSYEKL. Trimming removed 2 bases from V and 13 bases from J, with 12 bases in between. The CDR3 region has the DNA TGCGCCAGCAGCCAAAGTGACAGCTATCCCCTCCACTTT. Protein product: CASSQSDSYPLHF.

V usage is TRBV20-1 and J usage is TRBJ1-1; D remains ambiguous. This CDR3 comprises 11 residues. V was clipped by 6 bases and J by 1 base, with 6 bases between them. The germline gives CDR1 DFQATT, CDR2 SNEGSKA (reference sequence). CDR3 loop: CSALRNTEAFF. CDR3 sequence (DNA): TGCAGTGCCCTAAGGAACACTGAAGCTTTCTTT.

This sequence joins TRBV5-1 and TRBJ1-3; D not resolved. Germline V CDR1 and CDR2: SGHRS, YFSETQ. Trimming cost V 6 bases and J 3 bases, with 13 bases left between them. This CDR3 is built from 14 residues. The CDR3 spells CASTYPSLGNTIYF. The CDR3 DNA reads TGCGCCAGCACATATCCCTCTCTTGGAAACACCATATATTTT. The whole variable domain, filled in from reference TRBV5-1 and TRBJ1-3, reads KAGVTQTPRYLIKTRGQQVTLSCSPISGHRSVSWYQQTPGQGLQFLFEYFSETQRNKGNFPGRFSGRQFSNSRSEMNVSTLELGDSALYLCASTYPSLGNTIYFGEGSWLTVV.

The gene calls are TRBV6-6 and TRBJ1-5, with a tentative D call TRBD1 (6 bases). V was shortened by 5 bases and J by 4 bases, with 15 bases between the two germline ends. CDR1 and CDR2 (germline): MNHNY, SVGAGI (reference sequence). CDR3 size: 15 residues. The CDR3 here is CASSRGAGRNQPQHF. The CDR3, as DNA: TGTGCCAGCAGTCGGGGGGCAGGGAGGAATCAGCCCCAGCATTTT.

This clone was picked up one time. The chain links TRBV23-1 to TRBJ1-6; 9 bases are shared with TRBD1. TRBV23-1 falls under the ORF class, with uncertain function. CDR3 length equals 18 residues. V dropped 7 bases and J dropped 0; count of bases not matched to a gene: 10. Written as DNA, the CDR3 is TGCGCCAGCATAAATCGACAGGGGGTGAGCTCCTATAATTCACCCCTCCACTTT. It translates to CASINRQGVSSYNSPLHF.

A remark on this clone: This same CDR3 is encoded by further DNA sequences in the sample. The chain combines TRBV13 with TRBJ1-1; D gene uncertain. The ends were cut back, 6 bases at V and 4 bases at J, with 3 bases in the middle. Germline V gene lookup returns CDR1 PRHDT and CDR2 FYEKMQ (reference sequence). The CDR3 contains 10 residues. CDR3 amino acids: CASSFTEAFF. In DNA form, the CDR3 reads TGTGCCAGCAGTTTCACTGAAGCTTTCTTT.

The V and J genes are TRBV28 and TRBJ1-2; D not resolved. Germline CDR1 MDHEN, CDR2 SYDVKM. The CDR3 extends over 14 amino acids. V was cut by 6 bases and J by 3 bases, with 14 bases left in between. The CDR3 sequence: CASSPRRTDYGYTF. The CDR3 DNA follows: TGTGCCAGCAGCCCGAGACGGACGGACTATGGCTACACCTTC.

This chain connects TRBV7-9 to TRBJ2-2; no clear D. The CDR3 is 14 residues long. CDR1 is SEHNR and CDR2 is FQNEAQ in the germline V gene (reference sequence). The V and J ends lost 0 bases and 4 bases respectively, with 6 bases between them. The CDR3 region is CASSLAYSTGELFF. The DNA of the CDR3 is TGTGCCAGCAGCTTAGCGTACAGCACCGGGGAGCTGTTTTTT.

This chain connects TRBV7-9 to TRBJ1-6; 8 nucleotides agree with TRBD1. With 5 bases clipped from V and 9 bases from J, the junction kept 6 bases outside the gene matches. In germline, CDR1 is SEHNR, CDR2 FQNEAQ (reference sequence). The CDR3 has 14 residues. CDR3 DNA sequence: TGTGCCAGCAGCCCGACAGGGGCTGGTTCACCCCTCCACTTT. It encodes CASSPTGAGSPLHF.

This sequence joins TRBV6-5 and TRBJ2-7; 9 bases align to TRBD1. The CDR3 has 16 amino acids. The V segment lost 0 bases and the J segment 1 base; nucleotides outside the gene matches: 4. Germline lookup yields CDR1 MNHEY and CDR2 SVGAGI. The CDR3 sequence is CASSYSVQGASYEQYF. CDR3 in DNA: TGTGCCAGCAGTTACTCCGTACAGGGGGCTTCCTACGAGCAGTACTTC.